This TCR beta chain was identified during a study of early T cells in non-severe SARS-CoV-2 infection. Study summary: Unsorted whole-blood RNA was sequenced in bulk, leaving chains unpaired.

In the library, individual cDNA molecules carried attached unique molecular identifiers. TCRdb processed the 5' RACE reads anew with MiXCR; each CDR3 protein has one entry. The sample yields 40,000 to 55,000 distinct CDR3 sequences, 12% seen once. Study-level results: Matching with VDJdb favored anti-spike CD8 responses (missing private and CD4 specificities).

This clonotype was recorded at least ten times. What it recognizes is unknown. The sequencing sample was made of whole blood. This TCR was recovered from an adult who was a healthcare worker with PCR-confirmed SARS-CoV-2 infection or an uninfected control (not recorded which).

DNA of the CDR3: TGTGCCAGCAGCTACGTAGATACGCAGTATTTT. Its protein is CASSYVDTQYF. The V and J genes are TRBV21-1 and TRBJ2-3. TRBV21-1 is marked as a pseudogene. This CDR3 has 11 residues.